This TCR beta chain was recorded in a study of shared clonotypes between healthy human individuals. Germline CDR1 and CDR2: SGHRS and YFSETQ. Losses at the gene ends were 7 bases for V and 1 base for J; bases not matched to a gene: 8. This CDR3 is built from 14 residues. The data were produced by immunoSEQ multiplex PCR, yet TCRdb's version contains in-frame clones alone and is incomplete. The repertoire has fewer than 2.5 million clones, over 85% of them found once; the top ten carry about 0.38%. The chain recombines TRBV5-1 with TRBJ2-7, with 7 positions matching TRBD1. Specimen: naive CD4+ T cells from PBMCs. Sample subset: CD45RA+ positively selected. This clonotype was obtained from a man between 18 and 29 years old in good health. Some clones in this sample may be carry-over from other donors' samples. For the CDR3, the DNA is TGCGCCAGCTGGACTGGGACAGAGTCCTACGAGCAGTACTTC. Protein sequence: CASWTGTESYEQYF.